The rows below give T cell receptor beta chains drawn from one sample of a study of shared clonotypes between healthy human individuals. This table comes from immunoSEQ multiplex PCR, and its TCRdb copy is limited to in-frame clones, with some not included. The sample has 850,000 to 1,200,000 clones; 75% are singletons. Sequencing input: memory CD4+ T cells sorted from blood. The origin of the receptors is a young man in good health. CDR3s include the opening cysteine and the closing phenylalanine or tryptophan. A D gene is named only where the DNA matches it firmly. The size entry is marked missing in some rows and otherwise reads once, few, many or a size class.

clone size: NA; V gene: TRBV7-3; J gene: TRBJ2-2; D gene: TRBD2; CDR3 DNA: TGTGCCAGCAGCTCTGACGGACTAGCTGGAACCGGGGAGCTGTTTTTT; CDR3 protein: CASSSDGLAGTGELFF
clone size: NA; V gene: TRBV11-2; J gene: TRBJ1-1; D gene: NA; CDR3 DNA: TGTGCCAGCAGCTTATCTGGGGTTGAAGCTTTCTTT; CDR3 protein: CASSLSGVEAFF
clone size: NA; V gene: TRBV7-2; J gene: TRBJ2-1; D gene: NA; CDR3 DNA: TGTGCCAGCAGCCCTCCTATAATTGAGCAGTTCTTC; CDR3 protein: CASSPPIIEQFF
clone size: few; V gene: TRBV10-2; J gene: TRBJ1-4; D gene: NA; CDR3 DNA: TGCGCCAGCAGTGAGTCGATGGGAAAACTGTTTTTT; CDR3 protein: CASSESMGKLFF
clone size: once; V gene: TRBV30; J gene: TRBJ2-5; D gene: NA; CDR3 DNA: TGTGCCTTCTCCCGGGGGTTGGCTGAGCAGTACTTC; CDR3 protein: CAFSRGLAEQYF
clone size: NA; V gene: TRBV2; J gene: TRBJ1-2; D gene: NA; CDR3 DNA: TGTGCCAGCAGCCTACAGGGTGACTATGGCTACACCTTC; CDR3 protein: CASSLQGDYGYTF
clone size: NA; V gene: TRBV7-2; J gene: TRBJ2-7; D gene: NA; CDR3 DNA: TGTGCCAGCAGCTTATTTGGGGGCCCCTACGAGCAGTACTTC; CDR3 protein: CASSLFGGPYEQYF
clone size: few; V gene: TRBV7-3; J gene: TRBJ2-2; D gene: TRBD1; CDR3 DNA: TGTGCCAGCAGCCCCCGACAGGGCGGCACCGGGGAGCTGTTTTTT; CDR3 protein: CASSPRQGGTGELFF
clone size: NA; V gene: TRBV29-1; J gene: TRBJ1-2; D gene: NA; CDR3 DNA: TGCAGCGTTGGTGATACCTCCCGCGGCTACACCTTC; CDR3 protein: CSVGDTSRGYTF
clone size: NA; V gene: TRBV7-7; J gene: TRBJ2-1; D gene: NA; CDR3 DNA: TGTGCTAGCAGTCGGGAATCCTACAATGAGCAGTTCTTC; CDR3 protein: CASSRESYNEQFF
clone size: NA; V gene: TRBV2; J gene: TRBJ1-4; D gene: NA; CDR3 DNA: TGTGCCAGCTTGTACAGGGAAAGTGAAAAACTGTTTTTT; CDR3 protein: CASLYRESEKLFF
clone size: NA; V gene: TRBV9; J gene: TRBJ2-1; D gene: TRBD2; CDR3 DNA: TGTGCCAGCAGCGTGACTAGCAGGGCCCCGTACAATGAGCAGTTCTTC; CDR3 protein: CASSVTSRAPYNEQFF
clone size: NA; V gene: TRBV7-6; J gene: TRBJ2-7; D gene: NA; CDR3 DNA: TGTGCCAGCAGCTCCCTCGCAGGGACCTACGAGCAGTACTTC; CDR3 protein: CASSSLAGTYEQYF
clone size: NA; V gene: TRBV5-1; J gene: TRBJ2-7; D gene: TRBD2; CDR3 DNA: TGCGCCAGCAGCTTAGAAGGATCAGGGAGGGGAGAGCAGTACTTC; CDR3 protein: CASSLEGSGRGEQYF
clone size: NA; V gene: TRBV30; J gene: TRBJ1-2; D gene: NA; CDR3 DNA: TGTGCCTGGAGTGCAGGCCCTGGCGGCTACACCTTC; CDR3 protein: CAWSAGPGGYTF
clone size: NA; V gene: TRBV2; J gene: TRBJ1-5; D gene: NA; CDR3 DNA: TGTGCCAGCAGTGCCGGGACGAACCTATATAGCAATCAGCCCCAGCATTTT; CDR3 protein: CASSAGTNLYSNQPQHF
clone size: NA; V gene: TRBV6-5; J gene: TRBJ1-1; D gene: NA; CDR3 DNA: TGTGCCAGCTGGGGCATCGGGGGCACTGAAGCTTTCTTT; CDR3 protein: CASWGIGGTEAFF
clone size: NA; V gene: TRBV5-1; J gene: TRBJ2-3; D gene: NA; CDR3 DNA: TGCGCCAGCAGCTTGATGGGGGCGATAGATACGCAGTATTTT; CDR3 protein: CASSLMGAIDTQYF
clone size: NA; V gene: TRBV4-2; J gene: TRBJ2-2; D gene: TRBD2; CDR3 DNA: TGTGCCAGCAGCCAAGGAGGTAGCGGGGGGCACGGGGAGCTGTTTTTT; CDR3 protein: CASSQGGSGGHGELFF
clone size: NA; V gene: TRBV30; J gene: TRBJ1-4; D gene: TRBD1; CDR3 DNA: TGTGCCTGGAGTTCCGGGACAGGCGAAAAACTGTTTTTT; CDR3 protein: CAWSSGTGEKLFF
clone size: few; V gene: TRBV9; J gene: TRBJ2-3; D gene: NA; CDR3 DNA: TGTGCCAGCAGCGCGATGGCCGTCGCTAGCACAGATACGCAGTATTTT; CDR3 protein: CASSAMAVASTDTQYF
clone size: once; V gene: TRBV6-5; J gene: TRBJ2-1; D gene: NA; CDR3 DNA: TGTGCCAGCAGTTACTCGAGGGGGGCCTCCTACAATGAGCAGTTCTTC; CDR3 protein: CASSYSRGASYNEQFF
clone size: NA; V gene: TRBV7-3; J gene: TRBJ2-5; D gene: NA; CDR3 DNA: TGTGCCAGCAGCTTAAGTCGTTGGGAGACCCAGTACTTC; CDR3 protein: CASSLSRWETQYF
clone size: NA; V gene: TRBV18; J gene: TRBJ2-5; D gene: NA; CDR3 DNA: TGTGCCAGCTCACCCACTAGCTCCCAAGAGACCCAGTACTTC; CDR3 protein: CASSPTSSQETQYF
clone size: NA; V gene: TRBV30; J gene: TRBJ1-1; D gene: NA; CDR3 DNA: TGTGCCTGGAGTGCGCGTCGGGGAGAGGGGAACACTGAAGCTTTCTTT; CDR3 protein: CAWSARRGEGNTEAFF
clone size: many; V gene: TRBV4-3; J gene: TRBJ2-7; D gene: NA; CDR3 DNA: TGCGCCAGCAGCCAAGACAGGGCAGGGGTTTACGAGCAGTACTTC; CDR3 protein: CASSQDRAGVYEQYF
clone size: NA; V gene: TRBV5-4; J gene: TRBJ2-7; D gene: TRBD2; CDR3 DNA: TGTGCCAGCAGCCCGGGACTAGCGGGAGGAGGCCACGAGCAGTACTTC; CDR3 protein: CASSPGLAGGGHEQYF
clone size: NA; V gene: TRBV18; J gene: TRBJ2-1; D gene: TRBD2; CDR3 DNA: TGTGCCAGCTCACTATACAGGTGGGAGGGCCTTAAACAGTTCTTC; CDR3 protein: CASSLYRWEGLKQFF
clone size: NA; V gene: TRBV6-1; J gene: TRBJ2-1; D gene: NA; CDR3 DNA: TGTGCCAGCAGTGAACTTGGAGGATGGGCCAATGAGCAGTTCTTC; CDR3 protein: CASSELGGWANEQFF
clone size: NA; V gene: TRBV9; J gene: TRBJ1-2; D gene: NA; CDR3 DNA: TGTGCCAGCAGCGTTCTCGCAGGGCAGAACTATGGCTACACCTTC; CDR3 protein: CASSVLAGQNYGYTF
clone size: once; V gene: TRBV18; J gene: TRBJ1-1; D gene: NA; CDR3 DNA: TGTGCCAGCTCACCATGGGCGGGCGGCTCCGAGTGGCGGGCTTTCTTT; CDR3 protein: CASSPWAGGSEWRAFF
clone size: NA; V gene: TRBV12-5; J gene: TRBJ2-3; D gene: TRBD2; CDR3 DNA: TGTGCTAGTGGTTTGGGGCTAGCGGCTAGCACAGATACGCAGTATTTT; CDR3 protein: CASGLGLAASTDTQYF
clone size: NA; V gene: TRBV4-3; J gene: TRBJ2-7; D gene: NA; CDR3 DNA: TGCGCCAGCAGCCAAGATTATGAGGCGATCTACGAGCAGTACTTC; CDR3 protein: CASSQDYEAIYEQYF
clone size: NA; V gene: TRBV5-6; J gene: TRBJ2-7; D gene: TRBD1; CDR3 DNA: TGTGCCAGCAGCTCGACAGGGGTAAGTGACGAGCAGTACTTC; CDR3 protein: CASSSTGVSDEQYF
clone size: NA; V gene: TRBV18; J gene: TRBJ2-1; D gene: TRBD2; CDR3 DNA: TGTGCCAGCTCACCACCGGGAGGGGCGGCCTACAATGAGCAGTTCTTC; CDR3 protein: CASSPPGGAAYNEQFF
clone size: once; V gene: TRBV10-3; J gene: TRBJ1-2; D gene: NA; CDR3 DNA: TGTGCCATCAGTGAAGGCAGGGACTATGGCTACACCTTC; CDR3 protein: CAISEGRDYGYTF
clone size: NA; V gene: TRBV4-1; J gene: TRBJ2-5; D gene: NA; CDR3 DNA: TGCGCCAGCAGCCAAGGTCATGGGCGGGAGACCCAGTACTTC; CDR3 protein: CASSQGHGRETQYF
clone size: NA; V gene: TRBV5-1; J gene: TRBJ1-1; D gene: NA; CDR3 DNA: TGCGCCAGCAGGCTGGGACGAAACACTGAAGCTTTCTTT; CDR3 protein: CASRLGRNTEAFF
clone size: NA; V gene: TRBV6-1; J gene: TRBJ1-2; D gene: NA; CDR3 DNA: TGTGCCACCAGTAGGCAGGGAGGTGGCTACACCTTC; CDR3 protein: CATSRQGGGYTF
clone size: NA; V gene: TRBV25-1; J gene: TRBJ2-7; D gene: NA; CDR3 DNA: TGTGCCAGCAGTGAATTCGGGGGCGCGGACGAGCAGTACTTC; CDR3 protein: CASSEFGGADEQYF
clone size: NA; V gene: TRBV7-2; J gene: TRBJ1-1; D gene: TRBD1; CDR3 DNA: TGTGCCAGCAGCTACAGGACAGGGTACACTGAAGCTTTCTTT; CDR3 protein: CASSYRTGYTEAFF
clone size: NA; V gene: TRBV5-8; J gene: TRBJ1-2; D gene: TRBD1; CDR3 DNA: TGTGCCAGCACCTCGCCCGGGGACAGGGGGCGCGGTGGCTACACCTTC; CDR3 protein: CASTSPGDRGRGGYTF
clone size: few; V gene: TRBV5-6; J gene: TRBJ1-6; D gene: NA; CDR3 DNA: TGTGCCAGCAGCGGGCCCCGGACAGTGACGACTAATTCACCCCTCCACTTT; CDR3 protein: CASSGPRTVTTNSPLHF
clone size: NA; V gene: TRBV6-5; J gene: TRBJ1-2; D gene: NA; CDR3 DNA: TGTGCCAGCGGTGAAGCTAACTATGGCTACACCTTC; CDR3 protein: CASGEANYGYTF
clone size: NA; V gene: TRBV14; J gene: TRBJ1-2; D gene: NA; CDR3 DNA: TGTGCCAGCAGCCAAGTCGCAGGGCTTAGCTATGGCTACACCTTC; CDR3 protein: CASSQVAGLSYGYTF